The 27 T cell receptor beta chains below were found in one sample sequenced in a study of early T cells in non-severe SARS-CoV-2 infection. TCRdb re-derived calls from the 5' RACE reads in MiXCR, one entry per CDR3 protein. The table shows approximately 69,000 distinct CDR3 sequences, with approximately 12% occurring only once. The sequencing sample was made of whole blood. All receptors derive from an adult who was a healthcare worker with PCR-confirmed SARS-CoV-2 infection or an uninfected control (not recorded which).

The sample holds many counts of this clonotype. The J gene is TRBJ2-7, the V gene TRBV6-5, with 10 nucleotides matching TRBD2. The CDR3 is 15 amino acids. V was clipped by 7 bases and J by 6 bases; unmatched bases: 12. Germline CDR1 reads MNHEY; CDR2 reads SVGAGI. The DNA for the CDR3 is TGTGCCAGCACTCCTTCCCCAGCGGGGGGGCGCGAGCAGTACTTC. Its translation: CASTPSPAGGREQYF.

In this sample, this clonotype turned up many times. The chain recombines TRBV20-1 with TRBJ2-7; TRBD1 aligns across 9 bases. This CDR3 has 15 residues. Germline values: CDR1 DFQATT, CDR2 SNEGSKA (reference sequence). The V gene end was trimmed by 0 bases and the J gene end by 4 bases; junction bases not matched to a gene: 7. The CDR3 nucleotides are TGCAGTGCTAGAGATGGTCGGGACAGGGCGTACGAGCAGTACTTC. Translated: CSARDGRDRAYEQYF.

Ten or more counts support this clonotype. V is TRBV14 and J is TRBJ2-3, with unresolved D. V was clipped by 0 bases and J by 0 bases, with 10 bases between them. The CDR3 has 16 residues. In germline, CDR1 is SGHDN, CDR2 FVKESK. The CDR3 region has the DNA TGTGCCAGCAGCCAAGATCCGGGCGAAAGCACAGATACGCAGTATTTT. Protein sequence: CASSQDPGESTDTQYF.

The V and J genes are TRBV3-1 and TRBJ2-7, with D possibly being TRBD2 (5 bases). There are 14 residues in the CDR3. Trimming stripped 4 bases from V and 1 base from J, with 11 bases between. The V gene's germline CDR1 is LGHDT and CDR2 YNNKEL (reference sequence). CDR3 DNA: TGTGCCAGCAGCCGGGGAGCGTGGTCCTACGAGCAGTACTTC. It is translated as CASSRGAWSYEQYF.

This clonotype was seen at least ten times. This rearrangement joins TRBV15 to TRBJ1-1; maybe TRBD1 (6 bases). From germline, CDR1 is LNHNV and CDR2 YYDKDF (reference sequence). This CDR3 has 13 amino acids. Between the trimmed V and J ends, which lost 5 bases and 4 bases, there was a span of 11 bases. In nucleotides, the CDR3 is TGTGCCACCAGCCTTGGACAGCGCACTGAAGCTTTCTTT. Its translation: CATSLGQRTEAFF.

The chain carries TRBV6-2 or TRBV6-3 and TRBJ2-3; 8 bases agree with TRBD2. The CDR3 runs to 15 residues. Per germline, CDR1 MNHEY and CDR2 SVGEGT. V was pared by 4 bases and J by 5 bases, with 8 bases of the junction left unmatched. The CDR3 DNA reads as TGTGCCAGCAGTTCATTAGCGGGAATGCGAGATACGCAGTATTTT. Its translation is CASSSLAGMRDTQYF.

This clonotype has only a few counts. The chain joins TRBV10-3 to TRBJ2-5; D is undetermined. The CDR3 is made up of 14 amino acids. The germline V gene encodes CDR1 ENHRY and CDR2 SYGVKD. V dropped 0 bases and J dropped 5 bases, with 10 bases sitting between them. CDR3 region: CAISESAGRETQYF. The CDR3 coding sequence is TGTGCCATCAGTGAGTCTGCCGGTAGGGAGACCCAGTACTTC.

Many counts were recorded for this clonotype. The genes are TRBV6-5 and TRBJ2-3; a weak D match, TRBD1 (5 bases). V was shortened by 6 bases and J by 1 base, with 17 bases between the two germline ends. This CDR3 spans 16 amino acids. In germline, CDR1 is MNHEY, CDR2 SVGAGI. DNA for the CDR3: TGTGCCAGCAGCCCTACGCCAGGGCGACGCACAGATACGCAGTATTTT. It specifies CASSPTPGRRTDTQYF.

This clonotype was found a few times. This chain joins TRBV6-6 and TRBJ1-1; D is unclear. The germline V gene has CDR1 MNHNY and CDR2 SVGAGI (reference sequence). V lost 2 bases to trimming and J lost 3 bases, with 4 bases between them. The CDR3 sequence is 12 residues long. The CDR3 bases are TGTGCCAGCAGTTACGGGTACACTGAAGCTTTCTTT. Its protein product is CASSYGYTEAFF.

This clonotype was seen repeatedly, ten times or more. The chain recombines TRBV29-1 with TRBJ2-6, with a tentative D call TRBD1 (7 bases). This CDR3 has 15 residues. Trimming stripped 6 bases from V and 0 bases from J, with 12 bases between. Germline V gene sequence: CDR1 SQVTM, CDR2 ANQGSEA. The CDR3 DNA reads TGCAGCGTGGCAGGGGGGATCTCTGGGGCCAACGTCCTGACTTTC. It is translated as CSVAGGISGANVLTF.

The chain uses TRBV6-6 and TRBJ2-3, with TRBD2 matching 10 bases. The CDR3 runs 17 residues. Trimming cost V 5 bases and J 2 bases; bases outside gene matches: 10. The germline CDR1 and CDR2 sequences are MNHNY and SVGAGI (reference sequence). The CDR3 nucleotides are TGTGCCAGCAGTCTGCGAGCGGGGGGGGCTGTCACAGATACGCAGTATTTT. Its protein product is CASSLRAGGAVTDTQYF.

This clonotype was observed a handful of times. The chain links TRBV5-1 to TRBJ2-1; TRBD1 aligns across 7 bases. V shed 6 bases, J shed 10 bases, and the junction held 10 bases outside the gene matches. The CDR3 covers 13 residues. Germline V gene sequence: CDR1 SGHRS, CDR2 YFSETQ. The CDR3 spells CASKRGLGEEQFF. The CDR3 bases are TGCGCCAGCAAGAGGGGGCTAGGCGAAGAGCAGTTCTTC.

The J gene is TRBJ2-2, the V gene TRBV11-2, with 7 bases that match TRBD2. CDR1 and CDR2 (germline): SGHAT, FQNNGV. With 6 bases clipped from V and 2 bases from J, the junction kept 6 bases outside the gene matches. There are 15 residues in the CDR3. The CDR3 DNA reads as TGTGCCAGCAGGAGGGGACTACAAAACACCGGGGAGCTGTTTTTT. As protein: CASRRGLQNTGELFF. The whole variable domain, remainder taken from reference TRBV11-2 and TRBJ2-2, is EAGVAQSPRYKIIEKRQSVAFWCNPISGHATLYWYQQILGQGPKLLIQFQNNGVVDDSQLPKDRFSAERLKGVDSTLKIQPAKLEDSAVYLCASRRGLQNTGELFFGEGSRLTVL.

Only a few counts were recorded for this clonotype. V gene TRBV9 combines with J gene TRBJ2-3, with D unresolved. The CDR3 covers 12 residues. Germline CDR1 SGDLS, CDR2 YYNGEE. V dropped 7 bases and J dropped 1 base, with 7 bases sitting between them. The CDR3 nucleotides are TGTGCCAGCGGCCGCGGCACAGATACGCAGTATTTT. It translates to CASGRGTDTQYF.

This clonotype has a count of ten or more. The chain links TRBV9 to TRBJ2-2, with a tentative D call TRBD2 (7 bases). The germline gives CDR1 SGDLS, CDR2 YYNGEE. The CDR3 totals 18 residues. Deletions cut 6 bases from V and 6 bases from J, with 27 bases between. The CDR3 loop is CASNSPLGGLPLAGELFF. Here the CDR3 DNA reads TGTGCCAGCAACTCACCTCTCGGGGGGCTCCCCCTCGCCGGGGAGCTGTTTTTT.

This clonotype was picked up a small number of times. The chain links TRBV7-3 to TRBJ1-1, with a tentative D call TRBD1 (5 bases). The CDR3 is made up of 16 amino acids. Germline-derived CDR1 and CDR2 are SGHTA and FQGTGA. The ends were cut back, 2 bases at V and 3 bases at J, with 16 bases in the middle. Here the CDR3 reads CASSLLKRGGDTEAFF. The CDR3 DNA reads as TGTGCCAGCAGCTTACTAAAGAGGGGAGGGGACACTGAAGCTTTCTTT.

Concerning this clonotype itself: Germline is not matched at one junction end, which may reflect a read error. The chain combines TRBV5-4 with TRBJ2-3, with D perhaps matching TRBD1 (5 bases). CDR3 length: 15 amino acids. Germline CDR1 and CDR2: SGHNT and YYREEE (reference sequence). CDR3 in amino acids: CVSSLTIVGRDTQYF. The CDR3 DNA follows: TGTGTCAGCAGCTTGACCATTGTGGGGCGAGATACGCAGTATTTT. The whole variable domain, filled in from reference TRBV5-4 and TRBJ2-3, reads ETGVTQSPTHLIKTRGQQVTLRCSSQSGHNTVSWYQQALGQGPQFIFQYYREEENGRGNFPPRFSGLQFPNYSSELNVNALELDDSALYLCVSSLTIVGRDTQYFGPGTRLTVL.

This clonotype came up a few times. The chain links TRBV7-2 to TRBJ2-2, with TRBD2 matching over 8 bases. This CDR3 has 17 amino acids. From germline, CDR1 is SGHTA and CDR2 FQGNSA. J lost 0 bases, V lost 0 bases, and 3 bases had no gene match. The chain's CDR3 is CASSLAQTSANTGELFF. In DNA, the CDR3 is TGTGCCAGCAGCTTAGCGCAGACTAGCGCGAACACCGGGGAGCTGTTTTTT.

J is TRBJ2-3 and V is TRBV7-3; the D is unclear. Trimming left V 10 bases short and J 4 bases short, with 12 bases between. The CDR3 sequence is 12 residues long. CDR1 and CDR2 (germline): SGHTA, FQGTGA. CDR3 nucleotide sequence: TGTGCCACAACGGATCTCGCAGATACGCAGTATTTT. Its translation is CATTDLADTQYF.

This clonotype turned up a few times. The chain is built from TRBV6-1 and TRBJ2-1; D might be TRBD2 (6 bases). Germline V gene sequence: CDR1 MNHNS, CDR2 SASEGT. The CDR3 runs to 12 residues. Deletions cut 4 bases from V and 9 bases from J, with 10 bases between. The CDR3 loop is CASSVVSGEQFF. In nucleotides, the CDR3 is TGTGCCAGCAGTGTAGTTAGCGGTGAGCAGTTCTTC.

The chain combines TRBV4-1 with TRBJ1-4; 8 nucleotides agree with TRBD1. The J segment lost 7 bases and the V segment lost 0 bases, leaving 10 bases of the junction unmatched. Germline V gene lookup returns CDR1 MGHRA and CDR2 YSYEKL. The CDR3 has 17 amino acids. CDR3: CASSQDPGTGWPEKLFF. The CDR3 coding sequence is TGCGCCAGCAGCCAAGATCCGGGGACAGGCTGGCCTGAAAAACTGTTTTTT.

This clonotype was seen a few times. V gene TRBV10-3 combines with J gene TRBJ1-1, with 9 positions matching TRBD1. The CDR3 is 13 amino acids. Germline values: CDR1 ENHRY, CDR2 SYGVKD. V lost 10 bases and J lost 5; bases outside the gene matches: 8. CDR3 nucleotides: TGTGCCACCCGGACAGGGGCGGGTACTGAAGCTTTCTTT. Its protein is CATRTGAGTEAFF.

This clonotype was seen at least ten times. The CDR3 region has the DNA TGTGCCAGCTCGAACCAAGCGTCTGGGGAGCTGTTTTTT. Its protein product is CASSNQASGELFF. The chain carries TRBV18 and TRBJ2-2, with D uncertain. Germline-derived CDR1 and CDR2 are KGHSH and LQKENI. The V gene lost 6 bases and the J gene lost 8 bases, with 13 bases spanning the gap. The CDR3 loop spans 13 amino acids.

The chain recombines TRBV6-1 with TRBJ2-1; D gene ambiguous. Germline V gene lookup returns CDR1 MNHNS and CDR2 SASEGT. V shed 10 bases and J shed 7 bases, with 20 bases lying between them. The CDR3 length is 14 residues. In nucleotides, the CDR3 is TGTGCCATCCAACCTCAGATGGCGTCTAATGAGCAGTTCTTC. Translating gives CAIQPQMASNEQFF.

This clonotype turned up a few times. The CDR3 sequence: CASSQDRATFF. The CDR3 nucleotides read TGTGCCAGCAGTCAGGACAGGGCGACTTTCTTT. J is TRBJ1-1 and V is TRBV2, with 8 bases lining up with TRBD1. The CDR3 is 11 amino acids. With V trimmed by 5 bases and J by 12 bases, 5 bases remained unmatched. Germline CDR1 reads SNHLY; CDR2 reads FYNNEI.

This clonotype was recorded a few times. This chain connects TRBV6-5 to TRBJ2-3; D ambiguous. CDR1 is MNHEY and CDR2 is SVGAGI in the germline V gene. Trimming stripped 6 bases from V and 3 bases from J, with 10 bases between. CDR3 length: 13 amino acids. CDR3 in amino acids: CASSQSPTDTQYF. Here the CDR3 DNA reads TGTGCCAGCAGCCAATCCCCTACAGATACGCAGTATTTT.

This clonotype was seen ten or more times. This sequence joins TRBV7-2 and TRBJ2-1; 8 bases line up with TRBD2. Germline values: CDR1 SGHTA, CDR2 FQGNSA. J lost 10 bases, V lost 4 bases, and 9 bases had no gene match. CDR3 size: 14 residues. In DNA, the CDR3 is TGTGCCAGCAGCTCTAGCGGGTCAGTTAGGGAGCAGTTCTTC. Amino acid sequence: CASSSSGSVREQFF.